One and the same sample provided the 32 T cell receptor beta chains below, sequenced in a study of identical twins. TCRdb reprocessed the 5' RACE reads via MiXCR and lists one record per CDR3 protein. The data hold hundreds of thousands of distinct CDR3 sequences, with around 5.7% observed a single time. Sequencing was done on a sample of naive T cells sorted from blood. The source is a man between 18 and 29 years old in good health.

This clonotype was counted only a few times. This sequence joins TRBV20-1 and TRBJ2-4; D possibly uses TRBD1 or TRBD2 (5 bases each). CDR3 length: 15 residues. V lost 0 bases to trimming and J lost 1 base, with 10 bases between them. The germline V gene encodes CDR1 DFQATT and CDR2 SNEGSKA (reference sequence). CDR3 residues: CSARDSWGAKNIQYF. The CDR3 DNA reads TGCAGTGCTAGAGATAGTTGGGGGGCCAAAAACATTCAGTACTTC.

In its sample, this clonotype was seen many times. CDR3 residues: CASSPRPSDEQFF. The CDR3 coding sequence is TGTGCCAGCTCACCAAGGCCGTCCGATGAGCAGTTCTTC. The rearrangement links TRBV18 to TRBJ2-1; D is uncertain. Germline CDR1 and CDR2: KGHSH and LQKENI. The V gene lost 2 bases and the J gene lost 8 bases, with 10 bases spanning the gap. The CDR3 contains 13 residues.

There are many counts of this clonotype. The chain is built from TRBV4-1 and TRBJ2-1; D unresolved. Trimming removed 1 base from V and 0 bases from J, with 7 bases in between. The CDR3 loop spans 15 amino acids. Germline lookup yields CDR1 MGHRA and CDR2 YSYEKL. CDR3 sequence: CASSQGFVSYNEQFF. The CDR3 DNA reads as TGCGCCAGCAGCCAAGGATTTGTCTCCTACAATGAGCAGTTCTTC.

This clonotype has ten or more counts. Written as DNA, the CDR3 is TGCGCCAGCAGTTTAGCGGGAGAGCCCTACAATGAGCAGTTCTTC. Its translation: CASSLAGEPYNEQFF. The chain links TRBV10-2 to TRBJ2-1; 9 bases match TRBD2. V was pared by 5 bases and J by 2 bases, with 4 bases of the junction left unmatched. Germline V gene sequence: CDR1 WSHSY, CDR2 SAAADI. This CDR3 region has 15 residues.

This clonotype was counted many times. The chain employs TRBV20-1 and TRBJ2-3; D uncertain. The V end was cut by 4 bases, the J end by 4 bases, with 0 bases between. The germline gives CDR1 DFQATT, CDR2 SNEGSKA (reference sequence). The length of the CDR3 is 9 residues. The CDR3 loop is CSATDTQYF. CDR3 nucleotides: TGCAGTGCTACAGATACGCAGTATTTT.

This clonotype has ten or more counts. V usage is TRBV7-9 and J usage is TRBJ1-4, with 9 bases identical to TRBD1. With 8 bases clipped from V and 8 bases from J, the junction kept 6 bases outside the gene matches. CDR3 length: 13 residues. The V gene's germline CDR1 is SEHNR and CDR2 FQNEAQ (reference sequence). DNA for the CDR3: TGTGCCAGCCTGGGACAGGGTAACGAAAAACTGTTTTTT. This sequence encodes CASLGQGNEKLFF. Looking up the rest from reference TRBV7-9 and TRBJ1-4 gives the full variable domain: DTGVSQNPRHKITKRGQNVTFRCDPISEHNRLYWYRQTLGQGPEFLTYFQNEAQLEKSRLLSDRFSAERPKGSFSTLEIQRTEQGDSAMYLCASLGQGNEKLFFGSGTQLSVL.

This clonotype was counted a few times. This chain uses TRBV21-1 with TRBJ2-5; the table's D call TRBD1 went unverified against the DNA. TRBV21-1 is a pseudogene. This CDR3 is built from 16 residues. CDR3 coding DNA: TGTGCCAGCAGCATGAAGACAGGGGATTTCCAAGAGACCCAGTACTTC. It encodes CASSMKTGDFQETQYF.

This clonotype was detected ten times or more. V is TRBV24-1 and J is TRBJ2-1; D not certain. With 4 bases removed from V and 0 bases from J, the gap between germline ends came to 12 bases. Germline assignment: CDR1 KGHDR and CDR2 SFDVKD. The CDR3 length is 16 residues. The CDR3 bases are TGTGCCACCAGTGAACAATACCAAAGCTCCTACAATGAGCAGTTCTTC. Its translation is CATSEQYQSSYNEQFF.

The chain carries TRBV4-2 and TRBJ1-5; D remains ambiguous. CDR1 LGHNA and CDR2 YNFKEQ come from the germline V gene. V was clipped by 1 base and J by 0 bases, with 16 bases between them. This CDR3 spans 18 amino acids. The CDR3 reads CASSQGSQIAYSNQPQHF. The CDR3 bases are TGTGCCAGCAGCCAAGGGTCCCAAATCGCATATAGCAATCAGCCCCAGCATTTT.

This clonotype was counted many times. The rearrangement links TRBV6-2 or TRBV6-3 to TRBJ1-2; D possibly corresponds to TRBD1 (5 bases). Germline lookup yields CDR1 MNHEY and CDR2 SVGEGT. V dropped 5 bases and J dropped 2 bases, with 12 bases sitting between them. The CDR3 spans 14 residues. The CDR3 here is CASSLLRDNYGYTF. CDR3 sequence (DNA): TGTGCCAGCAGTCTCCTAAGGGACAACTATGGCTACACCTTC.

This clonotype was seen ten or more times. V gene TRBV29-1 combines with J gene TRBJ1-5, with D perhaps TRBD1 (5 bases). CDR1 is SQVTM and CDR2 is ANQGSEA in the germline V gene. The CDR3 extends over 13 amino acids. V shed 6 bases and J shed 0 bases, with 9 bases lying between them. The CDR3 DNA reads TGCAGCGTGGGGGGGAATAGCAATCAGCCCCAGCATTTT. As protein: CSVGGNSNQPQHF.

CDR3 DNA: TGTGCCAGCAGCGGACAGGGGGCGGACGAGCAGTACTTC. Its translation: CASSGQGADEQYF. The chain has TRBV9 and TRBJ2-7, with 10 nucleotides matching TRBD1. This CDR3 spans 13 amino acids. Germline V gene data show CDR1 as SGDLS and CDR2 as YYNGEE. V lost 3 bases, J lost 5 bases, and 2 bases stayed unmatched.

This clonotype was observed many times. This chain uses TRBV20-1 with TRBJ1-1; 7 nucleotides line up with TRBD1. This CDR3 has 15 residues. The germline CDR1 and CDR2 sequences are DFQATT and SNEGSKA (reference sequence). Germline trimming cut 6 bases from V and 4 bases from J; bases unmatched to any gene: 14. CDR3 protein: CSAIPETGYGTEAFF. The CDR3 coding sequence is TGCAGTGCCATACCGGAGACAGGGTATGGCACTGAAGCTTTCTTT.

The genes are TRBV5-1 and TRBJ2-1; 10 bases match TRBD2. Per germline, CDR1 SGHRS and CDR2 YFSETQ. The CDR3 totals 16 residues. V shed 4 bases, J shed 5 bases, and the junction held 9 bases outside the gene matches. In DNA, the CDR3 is TGCGCCAGCAGCGCATCCTTAGCGGGAGGTCACAATGAGCAGTTCTTC. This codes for CASSASLAGGHNEQFF.

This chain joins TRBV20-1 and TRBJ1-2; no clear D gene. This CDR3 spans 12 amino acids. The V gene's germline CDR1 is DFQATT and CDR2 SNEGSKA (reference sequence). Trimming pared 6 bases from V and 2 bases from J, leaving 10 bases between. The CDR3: CSAPSLNYGYTF. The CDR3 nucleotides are TGCAGTGCCCCCTCGTTGAACTATGGCTACACCTTC.

The CDR3 DNA follows: TGTGCCAGCAGTGACCGGGACAGGGCACTCAATAGCAATCAGCCCCAGCATTTT. This gives the protein CASSDRDRALNSNQPQHF. The genes are TRBV2 and TRBJ1-5, with 9 bases aligning to TRBD1. The V and J ends lost 3 bases and 0 bases, in that order; junction bases with no gene match: 9. Germline V gene data show CDR1 as SNHLY and CDR2 as FYNNEI. CDR3 length: 18 residues.

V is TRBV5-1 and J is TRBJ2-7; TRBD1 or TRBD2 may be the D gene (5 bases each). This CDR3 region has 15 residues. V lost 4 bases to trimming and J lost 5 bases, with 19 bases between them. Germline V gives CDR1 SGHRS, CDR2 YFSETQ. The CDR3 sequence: CASSPLGRAVDEQYF. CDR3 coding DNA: TGCGCCAGCAGCCCACTGGGACGGGCCGTGGACGAGCAGTACTTC.

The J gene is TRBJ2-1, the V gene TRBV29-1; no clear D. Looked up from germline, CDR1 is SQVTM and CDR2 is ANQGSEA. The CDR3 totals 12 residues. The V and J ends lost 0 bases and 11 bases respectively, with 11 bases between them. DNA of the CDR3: TGCAGCGTTGAAGAGTCCGGAACGAAGCAGTTCTTC. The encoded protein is CSVEESGTKQFF.

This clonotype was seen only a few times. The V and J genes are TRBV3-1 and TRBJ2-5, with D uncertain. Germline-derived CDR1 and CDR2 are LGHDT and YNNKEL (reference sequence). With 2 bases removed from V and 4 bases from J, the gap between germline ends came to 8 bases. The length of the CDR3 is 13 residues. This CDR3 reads CASSQLAIETQYF. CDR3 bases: TGTGCCAGCAGCCAACTGGCCATAGAGACCCAGTACTTC.

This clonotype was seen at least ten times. This CDR3 reads CASSLSDSPSGLFF. The CDR3 DNA reads TGTGCCAGCAGTTTATCAGATTCCCCCTCGGGGCTGTTTTTT. V usage is TRBV12-3 or TRBV12-4 and J usage is TRBJ2-2; D call uncertain. CDR3 length: 14 amino acids. The V gene lost 2 bases and the J gene lost 13 bases, with 17 bases spanning the gap.

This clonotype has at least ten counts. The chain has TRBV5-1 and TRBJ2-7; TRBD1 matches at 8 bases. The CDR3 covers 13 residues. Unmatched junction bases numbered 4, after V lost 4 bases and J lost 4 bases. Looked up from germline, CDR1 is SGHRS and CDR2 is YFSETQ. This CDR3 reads CASSAGGHYEQYF. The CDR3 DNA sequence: TGCGCCAGCAGCGCAGGGGGCCATTACGAGCAGTACTTC.

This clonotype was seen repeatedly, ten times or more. CDR3 sequence (DNA): TGTGCCAGCAGAGAGACTGGATTCGGCGAGCAGTACTTC. It is translated as CASRETGFGEQYF. The chain is built from TRBV27 and TRBJ2-7; D call uncertain. V lost 6 bases, J lost 6 bases, and 15 bases lay in between. The germline V gene has CDR1 MNHEY and CDR2 SMNVEV (reference sequence). The CDR3 totals 13 residues.

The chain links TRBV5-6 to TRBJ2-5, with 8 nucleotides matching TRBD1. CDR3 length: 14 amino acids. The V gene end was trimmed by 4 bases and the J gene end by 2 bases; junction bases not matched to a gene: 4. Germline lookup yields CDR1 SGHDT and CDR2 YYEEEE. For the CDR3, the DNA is TGTGCCAGCAGCCCGGGACAGGCTCAAGAGACCCAGTACTTC. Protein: CASSPGQAQETQYF.

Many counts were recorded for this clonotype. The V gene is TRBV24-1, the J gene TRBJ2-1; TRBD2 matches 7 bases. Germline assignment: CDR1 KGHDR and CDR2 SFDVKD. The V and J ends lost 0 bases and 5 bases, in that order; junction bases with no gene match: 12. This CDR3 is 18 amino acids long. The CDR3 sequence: CATSDLSSMRETHNEQFF. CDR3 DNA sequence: TGTGCCACCAGTGATTTGTCAAGCATGCGGGAGACCCACAATGAGCAGTTCTTC.

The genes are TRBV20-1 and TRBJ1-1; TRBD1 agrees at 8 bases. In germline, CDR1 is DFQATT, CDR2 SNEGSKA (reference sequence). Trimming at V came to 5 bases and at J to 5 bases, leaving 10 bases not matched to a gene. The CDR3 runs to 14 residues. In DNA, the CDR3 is TGCAGTGCTTTTGACAGGGGTGCCGCAACTGAAGCTTTCTTT. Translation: CSAFDRGAATEAFF.

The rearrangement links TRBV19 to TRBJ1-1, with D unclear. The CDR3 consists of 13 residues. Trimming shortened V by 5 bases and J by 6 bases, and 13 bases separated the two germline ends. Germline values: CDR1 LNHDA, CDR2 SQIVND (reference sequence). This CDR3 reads CASSVQAAPEAFF. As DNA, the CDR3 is TGTGCCAGTAGTGTCCAGGCGGCACCTGAAGCTTTCTTT.

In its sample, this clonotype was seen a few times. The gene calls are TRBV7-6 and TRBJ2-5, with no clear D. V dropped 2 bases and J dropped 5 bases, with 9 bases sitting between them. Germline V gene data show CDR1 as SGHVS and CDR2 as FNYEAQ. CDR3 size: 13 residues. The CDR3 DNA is TGTGCCAGCAGCTTAACCCTCGGTGAGACCCAGTACTTC. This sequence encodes CASSLTLGETQYF. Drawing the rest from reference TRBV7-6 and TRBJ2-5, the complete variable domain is GAGVSQSPRYKVTKRGQDVALRCDPISGHVSLYWYRQALGQGPEFLTYFNYEAQQDKSGLPNDRFSAERPEGSISTLTIQRTEQRDSAMYRCASSLTLGETQYFGPGTRLLVL.

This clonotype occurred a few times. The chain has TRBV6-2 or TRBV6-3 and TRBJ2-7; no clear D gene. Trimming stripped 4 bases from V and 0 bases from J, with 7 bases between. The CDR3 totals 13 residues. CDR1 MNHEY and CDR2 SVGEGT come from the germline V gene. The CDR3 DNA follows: TGTGCCAGCAGTTGGGCGGACTCCTACGAGCAGTACGTC. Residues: CASSWADSYEQYV.

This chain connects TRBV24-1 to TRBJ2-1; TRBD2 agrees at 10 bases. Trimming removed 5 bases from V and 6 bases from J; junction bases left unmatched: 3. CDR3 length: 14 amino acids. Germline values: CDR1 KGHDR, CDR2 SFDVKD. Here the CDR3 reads CATSGIAGGNEQFF. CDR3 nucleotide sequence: TGTGCCACCAGTGGAATAGCGGGAGGCAATGAGCAGTTCTTC.

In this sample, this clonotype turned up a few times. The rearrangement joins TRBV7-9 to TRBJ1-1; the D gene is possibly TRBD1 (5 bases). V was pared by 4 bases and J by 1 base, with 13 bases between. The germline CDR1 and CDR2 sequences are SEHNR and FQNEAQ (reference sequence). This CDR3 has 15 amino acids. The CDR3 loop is CASSSLGPGNTEAFF. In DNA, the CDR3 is TGTGCCAGCAGCTCATTGGGGCCGGGGAACACTGAAGCTTTCTTT. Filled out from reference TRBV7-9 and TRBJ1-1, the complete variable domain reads DTGVSQNPRHKITKRGQNVTFRCDPISEHNRLYWYRQTLGQGPEFLTYFQNEAQLEKSRLLSDRFSAERPKGSFSTLEIQRTEQGDSAMYLCASSSLGPGNTEAFFGQGTRLTVV.

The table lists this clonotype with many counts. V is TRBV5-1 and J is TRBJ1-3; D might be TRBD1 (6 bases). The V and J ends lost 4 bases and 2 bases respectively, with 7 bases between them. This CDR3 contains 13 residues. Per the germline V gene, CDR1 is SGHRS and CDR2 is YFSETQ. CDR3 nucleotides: TGCGCCAGCAGCCAGGGGACTGGAAACACCATATATTTT. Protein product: CASSQGTGNTIYF.

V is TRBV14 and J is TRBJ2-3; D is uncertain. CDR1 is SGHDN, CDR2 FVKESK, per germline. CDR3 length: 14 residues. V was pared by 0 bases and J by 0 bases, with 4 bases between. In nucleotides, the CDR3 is TGTGCCAGCAGCCAAGAAATGAGCACAGATACGCAGTATTTT. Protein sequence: CASSQEMSTDTQYF.